These T cell receptor beta chains were read from a single sample in a study of long-term antiretroviral therapy in people with HIV. The assay was immunoSEQ multiplex PCR, and TCRdb's table has in-frame clones only and misses some. The sample has 28,000 or so clones, 93% seen once. This sample comprised unsorted PBMCs, obtained 6.2 years after starting antiretroviral therapy. The receptors come from a man aged 35-49 years with HIV. Each CDR3 is given with its conserved first and last residue. The order of the fields is D gene, J gene, clone size, V gene, CDR3 protein, CDR3 DNA. A D gene is named only where the DNA matches it firmly. Clone size is stated in some rows and not others, as once, few, many or a class when expanded.

D: TRBD1; J: TRBJ1-1; size: .; V: TRBV4-3; CDR3: CASSRYAGQGGTEAFF; DNA: TGCGCCAGCAGCCGGTACGCTGGACAGGGCGGCACTGAAGCTTTCTTT
D: .; J: TRBJ2-7; size: once; V: TRBV6-6; CDR3: CASKPGAVDEQYF; DNA: TGTGCCAGCAAGCCGGGGGCGGTGGACGAGCAGTACTTC
D: TRBD1; J: TRBJ1-2; size: .; V: TRBV7-9; CDR3: CASSQGGANYGYTF; DNA: TGTGCCAGCAGCCAGGGGGGAGCTAACTATGGCTACACCTTC
D: TRBD1; J: TRBJ1-6; size: .; V: TRBV6-4; CDR3: CASIGTGSLSSYNSPLHF; DNA: TGTGCCAGCATCGGGACAGGCTCCCTGAGCTCCTATAATTCACCCCTCCACTTT
D: TRBD1; J: TRBJ2-3; size: .; V: TRBV5-1; CDR3: CASSGGTGRVSSTDTQYF; DNA: TGCGCCAGCAGCGGCGGGACAGGGAGGGTCTCTAGCACAGATACGCAGTATTTT
D: .; J: TRBJ1-1; size: once; V: TRBV6-5; CDR3: CASSYPSDKTEAFF; DNA: TGTGCCAGCAGTTACCCCTCGGACAAAACTGAAGCTTTCTTT
D: .; J: TRBJ1-1; size: .; V: TRBV11-2; CDR3: CASSSTVALNTEAFF; DNA: TGTGCCAGCAGCTCGACAGTTGCCCTCAACACTGAAGCTTTCTTT
D: TRBD2; J: TRBJ2-1; size: .; V: TRBV7-9; CDR3: CASRGSGRTHNEQFF; DNA: TGTGCCAGCAGGGGTAGCGGGAGGACACACAATGAGCAGTTCTTC
D: .; J: TRBJ1-1; size: .; V: TRBV6-5; CDR3: CASSYGREAFF; DNA: TGTGCCAGCAGTTACGGGAGGGAAGCTTTCTTT
D: .; J: TRBJ1-2; size: .; V: TRBV13; CDR3: CASSVGGASLGYTF; DNA: TGTGCCAGCAGCGTAGGAGGGGCAAGTCTGGGCTACACCTTC
D: .; J: TRBJ1-1; size: .; V: TRBV5-6; CDR3: CASSLPTGRTEAFF; DNA: TGTGCCAGCAGCTTGCCTACAGGGAGGACTGAAGCTTTCTTT
D: .; J: TRBJ1-2; size: .; V: TRBV7-2; CDR3: CASSLGQVANYGYTF; DNA: TGTGCCAGCAGCTTAGGGCAGGTTGCTAACTATGGCTACACCTTC
D: .; J: TRBJ2-7; size: .; V: TRBV7-2; CDR3: CASSSRKPGEQYF; DNA: TGTGCCAGCAGCTCGCGCAAACCGGGGGAGCAGTACTTC
D: TRBD2; J: TRBJ2-7; size: .; V: TRBV6-1; CDR3: CASSAGTSGLYEQYF; DNA: TGTGCCAGCAGCGCTGGGACTAGCGGGCTGTACGAGCAGTACTTC
D: .; J: TRBJ2-1; size: once; V: TRBV6-6; CDR3: CASSYVTYNEQFF; DNA: TGTGCCAGCAGTTACGTCACCTACAATGAGCAGTTCTTC
D: TRBD2; J: TRBJ2-7; size: .; V: TRBV5-1; CDR3: CASSQGLAGYEQYF; DNA: TGCGCCAGCAGCCAGGGACTAGCGGGCTACGAGCAGTACTTC
D: .; J: TRBJ2-7; size: once; V: TRBV7-2; CDR3: CASSLGDTSYEQYF; DNA: TGTGCCAGCAGCTTGGGGGACACCTCCTACGAGCAGTACTTC
D: TRBD1; J: TRBJ1-2; size: .; V: TRBV5-1; CDR3: CASSLETGDYGYTF; DNA: TGCGCCAGCAGCTTGGAGACAGGGGACTATGGCTACACCTTC
D: TRBD2; J: TRBJ2-1; size: .; V: TRBV7-2; CDR3: CASSQTGRISEQFF; DNA: TGTGCCAGCAGCCAGACCGGGAGGATATCTGAGCAGTTCTTC
D: TRBD1; J: TRBJ2-4; size: .; V: TRBV6-1; CDR3: CASSEEGRTGGSKNIQYF; DNA: TGTGCCAGCAGTGAAGAAGGGAGGACAGGGGGTTCCAAAAACATTCAGTACTTC
D: .; J: TRBJ1-3; size: .; V: TRBV19; CDR3: CASSWSSGNTIYF; DNA: TGTGCCAGTAGTTGGTCCTCTGGAAACACCATATATTTT
D: .; J: TRBJ2-1; size: .; V: TRBV10-3; CDR3: CATLPQDGYNEQFF; DNA: TGTGCCACCCTCCCCCAGGACGGGTACAATGAGCAGTTCTTC
D: .; J: TRBJ1-5; size: .; V: TRBV4-1; CDR3: CASSQRTENQPQHF; DNA: TGCGCCAGCAGCCAACGGACGGAGAATCAGCCCCAGCATTTT
D: .; J: TRBJ1-6; size: .; V: TRBV7-3; CDR3: CASSSTEYNSPLHF; DNA: TGTGCCAGCAGCTCGACGGAGTATAATTCACCCCTCCACTTT
D: .; J: TRBJ1-2; size: .; V: TRBV6-1; CDR3: CASSEEKNYGYTF; DNA: TGTGCCAGCAGTGAAGAAAAGAACTATGGCTACACCTTC
D: TRBD2; J: TRBJ2-5; size: .; V: TRBV7-6; CDR3: CASSLVRASGDGTQYF; DNA: TGTGCCAGCAGCCTCGTCAGGGCTAGCGGGGATGGGACCCAGTACTTC
D: TRBD2; J: TRBJ2-7; size: .; V: TRBV7-2; CDR3: CASSLGTSGIYEQYF; DNA: TGTGCCAGCAGCTTAGGGACTAGCGGGATTTACGAGCAGTACTTC
D: .; J: TRBJ1-3; size: .; V: TRBV14; CDR3: CASSQAPGNTIYF; DNA: TGTGCCAGCAGCCAAGCGCCGGGAAACACCATATATTTT
D: TRBD1; J: TRBJ1-5; size: .; V: TRBV5-6; CDR3: CASSLTGTGDQPQHF; DNA: TGTGCCAGCAGCTTGACCGGGACAGGGGATCAGCCCCAGCATTTT
D: TRBD1; J: TRBJ2-1; size: .; V: TRBV4-2; CDR3: CASSPGGTGNNEQFF; DNA: TGTGCCAGCAGCCCCGGCGGGACAGGGAACAATGAGCAGTTCTTC
D: .; J: TRBJ2-5; size: once; V: TRBV18; CDR3: CASSPNIGGAETQYF; DNA: TGTGCCAGCTCACCAAACATAGGGGGTGCGGAGACCCAGTACTTC
D: .; J: TRBJ1-2; size: .; V: TRBV5-1; CDR3: CASSLWGGDYGYTF; DNA: TGCGCCAGCAGCTTGTGGGGAGGTGACTATGGCTACACCTTC
D: TRBD1; J: TRBJ1-2; size: .; V: TRBV27; CDR3: CASSLSGTGGDDYGYTF; DNA: TGTGCCAGCAGTTTGTCGGGGACAGGGGGCGATGACTATGGCTACACCTTC
D: .; J: TRBJ1-2; size: few; V: TRBV19; CDR3: CASSIGPGSGDGYTF; DNA: TGTGCCAGTAGTATAGGTCCCGGGTCAGGGGATGGCTACACCTTC
D: .; J: TRBJ2-7; size: .; V: TRBV11-2; CDR3: CASSLGSVYEQYF; DNA: TGTGCCAGCAGCTTAGGGTCCGTCTACGAGCAGTACTTC
D: TRBD2; J: TRBJ2-2; size: .; V: TRBV7-3; CDR3: CASSQAGGGGELFF; DNA: TGTGCCAGCAGTCAAGCGGGGGGTGGCGGGGAGCTGTTTTTT
D: .; J: TRBJ2-2; size: once; V: TRBV29-1; CDR3: CSVVLGVTGELFF; DNA: TGCAGCGTTGTTTTAGGGGTCACCGGGGAGCTGTTTTTT
D: TRBD2; J: TRBJ2-3; size: .; V: TRBV4-2; CDR3: CASSQVQAGGTDTQYF; DNA: TGTGCCAGCAGCCAAGTCCAAGCGGGAGGCACAGATACGCAGTATTTT
D: .; J: TRBJ2-2; size: .; V: TRBV9; CDR3: CASSLDPANTGELFF; DNA: TGTGCCAGCAGCTTGGACCCCGCGAACACCGGGGAGCTGTTTTTT
D: .; J: TRBJ2-6; size: .; V: TRBV6-1; CDR3: CASDSTSGANVLTF; DNA: TGTGCCAGCGACAGTACTTCTGGGGCCAACGTCCTGACTTTC
D: TRBD2; J: TRBJ2-3; size: .; V: TRBV19; CDR3: CATTGGPTDTQYF; DNA: TGTGCCACTACGGGGGGGCCGACAGATACGCAGTATTTT
D: .; J: TRBJ1-4; size: .; V: TRBV5-1; CDR3: CASSSLGSTNEKLFF; DNA: TGCGCCAGCAGCTCCCTAGGATCAACTAATGAAAAACTGTTTTTT
D: TRBD1; J: TRBJ1-1; size: once; V: TRBV29-1; CDR3: CSVRTGITEAFF; DNA: TGCAGCGTTAGGACAGGGATCACTGAAGCTTTCTTT
D: .; J: TRBJ2-7; size: .; V: TRBV5-1; CDR3: CASSFRTAVPHEQYF; DNA: TGCGCCAGCAGCTTTAGAACAGCCGTTCCCCACGAGCAGTACTTC
D: .; J: TRBJ2-7; size: .; V: TRBV10-1; CDR3: CASSKDFSSYEQYF; DNA: TGCGCCAGCAGTAAGGACTTCAGCTCCTACGAGCAGTACTTC
D: .; J: TRBJ2-2; size: .; V: TRBV5-6; CDR3: CASSLDAGTGELFF; DNA: TGTGCCAGCAGCTTGGATGCTGGGACCGGGGAGCTGTTTTTT
D: .; J: TRBJ2-7; size: .; V: TRBV11-3; CDR3: CASSSSPTYEQYF; DNA: TGTGCCAGCAGCTCGTCACCTACCTACGAGCAGTACTTC
D: .; J: TRBJ1-2; size: once; V: TRBV19; CDR3: CASSTLGDITNGYTF; DNA: TGTGCCAGTAGTACCCTTGGGGACATCACTAACGGCTACACCTTC
D: TRBD2; J: TRBJ2-7; size: few; V: TRBV4-1; CDR3: CASSQDSGGLYEQYF; DNA: TGCGCCAGCAGCCAAGACAGCGGGGGTCTTTACGAGCAGTACTTC
D: .; J: TRBJ1-2; size: .; V: TRBV9; CDR3: CASSGGGGRPGPGYGYTF; DNA: TGTGCCAGCAGCGGGGGAGGTGGTCGGCCTGGACCCGGGTATGGCTACACCTTC
D: .; J: TRBJ2-3; size: .; V: TRBV14; CDR3: CASSQTTYTQYF; DNA: TGTGCCAGCAGCCAGACCACCTATACGCAGTATTTT
D: TRBD1; J: TRBJ2-5; size: .; V: TRBV5-6; CDR3: CASSARTGYYF; DNA: TGTGCCAGCAGCGCAAGGACAGGTTATTACTTC
D: TRBD1; J: TRBJ2-1; size: .; V: TRBV5-6; CDR3: CASSLGQVGDNEQFF; DNA: TGTGCCAGCAGCCTCGGACAGGTTGGGGACAATGAGCAGTTCTTC
D: .; J: TRBJ1-5; size: .; V: TRBV19; CDR3: CASSIGQFSNQPQHF; DNA: TGTGCCAGTAGTATAGGGCAGTTTAGCAATCAGCCCCAGCATTTT
D: .; J: TRBJ2-2; size: .; V: TRBV7-9; CDR3: CASSYGTVNTGELFF; DNA: TGTGCCAGCAGCTATGGGACGGTGAACACCGGGGAGCTGTTTTTT
D: TRBD1; J: TRBJ1-3; size: .; V: TRBV27; CDR3: CASHSTGPGNTIYF; DNA: TGTGCCAGCCATTCGACAGGGCCGGGAAACACCATATATTTT
D: .; J: TRBJ2-1; size: .; V: TRBV2; CDR3: CASSELAPVYNEQFF; DNA: TGTGCCAGCAGTGAACTCGCGCCGGTCTACAATGAGCAGTTCTTC
D: TRBD2; J: TRBJ2-7; size: .; V: TRBV7-2; CDR3: CASSLGTSGGGEQYF; DNA: TGTGCCAGCAGCTTAGGGACTAGCGGGGGCGGGGAGCAGTACTTC
D: TRBD1; J: TRBJ2-1; size: .; V: TRBV11-1; CDR3: CASSLGGTGNNEQFF; DNA: TGTGCCAGCAGCCTAGGCGGGACAGGGAACAATGAGCAGTTCTTC
D: TRBD1; J: TRBJ2-2; size: .; V: TRBV11-1; CDR3: CASEGDRPGELFF; DNA: TGTGCTTCGGAGGGGGACAGGCCCGGGGAGCTGTTTTTT